Below are 9 T cell receptor beta chains sequenced from a single sample in a study of regulatory T cells in long-lasting Graves disease. With iRepertoire HTBI primers and Arm-PCR of CDR3 regions, TCR beta libraries were built. TCRdb reanalysed the multiplex PCR reads using MiXCR and keeps one entry per CDR3 protein. This table holds hundreds of thousands of distinct CDR3 sequences, 15% to 20% found once. As to time point: newly diagnosed GD, antithyroid drugs for less than 3 months. Researchers made the TCR library from RNA that was extracted from PBMCs. These data were likewise used in another study, on T cells in Graves' hyperthyroidism and ophthalmopathy.

The source was peripheral blood mononuclear cells (PBMCs), collected at new diagnosis, from a patient treated with antithyroid drugs. The receptors shown here come from a young man with Graves disease.

This chain connects TRBV9 to TRBJ2-4; weak D call: TRBD1 (6 bases). The CDR3 extends over 15 amino acids. The germline gives CDR1 SGDLS, CDR2 YYNGEE. The V end lost 0 bases, the J end lost 4 bases, and 11 bases lay between the germline ends. The CDR3 reads CASSVGSGQKNIQYF. The CDR3 nucleotides are TGTGCCAGCAGCGTAGGGTCAGGACAGAAAAACATTCAGTACTTC.

In this sample, this clonotype turned up many times. The chain recombines TRBV30 with TRBJ1-4, with 9 bases fitting TRBD1. The CDR3 totals 13 residues. Looked up from germline, CDR1 is GTSNPN and CDR2 is SVGIG (reference sequence). V was clipped by 2 bases and J by 8 bases; unmatched bases: 3. CDR3 nucleotide sequence: TGTGCCTGGAGTAGACAGGGGGGCGAAAAACTGTTTTTT. It yields the protein CAWSRQGGEKLFF.

This chain connects TRBV13 to TRBJ2-1; D gene unclear. The CDR3 is 13 amino acids. Germline V gene data show CDR1 as PRHDT and CDR2 as FYEKMQ (reference sequence). Trimming took off 8 bases at V and 1 base at J, with 9 bases between the two ends. CDR3 region: CASRHLSYNEQFF. CDR3 nucleotides: TGTGCCAGCCGCCACTTATCCTACAATGAGCAGTTCTTC.

The chain uses TRBV6-1 and TRBJ1-3; no definite D call. CDR3 size: 14 residues. The ends were cut back, 0 bases at V and 8 bases at J, with 11 bases in the middle. Germline values: CDR1 MNHNS, CDR2 SASEGT. The CDR3: CASSEAIKVDTIYF. Written as DNA, the CDR3 is TGTGCCAGCAGTGAAGCGATCAAAGTGGACACCATATATTTT.

This clonotype has ten or more counts. The rearrangement links TRBV29-1 to TRBJ2-5, with no clear D. Per germline, CDR1 SQVTM and CDR2 ANQGSEA. Trimming cost V 2 bases and J 4 bases, with 8 bases left between them. The CDR3 contains 12 residues. The CDR3: CSVESSRETQYF. The CDR3 DNA is TGCAGCGTTGAATCGTCCCGAGAGACCCAGTACTTC.

This clonotype occurred once. This chain links TRBV4-1 with TRBJ1-4; D gene unclear. This CDR3 comprises 11 residues. V was trimmed by 2 bases and J by 7 bases, leaving 2 bases between them. CDR1 is MGHRA, CDR2 YSYEKL, per germline. CDR3 sequence reads: CASSQREKLFF. In DNA form, the CDR3 reads TGCGCCAGCAGCCAACGTGAAAAACTGTTTTTT.

This clonotype has at least ten counts. The J gene is TRBJ1-1, the V gene TRBV27; TRBD1 might be the D (6 bases). This CDR3 comprises 18 residues. Per germline, CDR1 MNHEY and CDR2 SMNVEV (reference sequence). V lost 4 bases to trimming and J lost 3 bases, with 24 bases between them. CDR3 protein: CASSSMGGTPAPDTEAFF. CDR3 coding DNA: TGTGCCAGCAGTTCCATGGGGGGGACACCAGCCCCGGACACTGAAGCTTTCTTT.

This clonotype has ten or more counts. The chain uses TRBV30 and TRBJ1-2, with 10 bases aligning to TRBD1. V lost 1 base and J lost 4; bases outside the gene matches: 6. Germline V gene data show CDR1 as GTSNPN and CDR2 as SVGIG (reference sequence). The CDR3 sequence is 15 residues long. CDR3 amino acids: CAWSGRTGGVYGYTF. The CDR3 DNA reads as TGTGCCTGGAGTGGTCGGACAGGGGGTGTCTATGGCTACACCTTC. The full variable domain, completed using reference TRBV30 and TRBJ1-2, is SQTIHQWPATLVQPVGSPLSLECTVEGTSNPNLYWYRQAAGRGLQLLFYSVGIGQISSEVPQNLSASRPQDRQFILSSKKLLLSDSGFYLCAWSGRTGGVYGYTFGSGTRLTVV.

This clonotype was counted between two and nine times. The V and J genes are TRBV12-3 or TRBV12-4 and TRBJ2-3; weak D call: TRBD2 (6 bases). CDR3 size: 16 residues. V lost 7 bases to trimming and J lost 4 bases, with 21 bases between them. The chain's CDR3 is CASIPGSLSSPDTQYF. CDR3 in DNA: TGTGCCAGCATCCCCGGGAGCTTATCTAGCCCAGATACGCAGTATTTT.